A selection of T cell receptor beta chains follows, all from one sample in a study of response to subunit inactivated influenza vaccine. TCRdb processed the RT-PCR reads anew with MiXCR; each CDR3 protein has one entry. The sample lists 450,000 to 700,000 distinct CDR3 sequences, around 15% occurring once. Material: PBMCs from blood, obtained 11 to 12 days after vaccination. These receptors came from a man aged 50 to 59 who received an inactivated influenza vaccine. CDR3s include the opening cysteine and the closing phenylalanine or tryptophan. The D gene is left open where the match is weak. Part of the rows lack a size; the others show once, few, many or a class for expanded clones.

j_call cdr3_length v_call clone_size d_call cdr3_nt cdr3_aa
TRBJ1-5 14 TRBV28 - - TGTGCCAGCAGTTTAAGGTCACTCAATCAGCCCCAGCATTTT CASSLRSLNQPQHF
TRBJ1-1 14 TRBV6-1 many - TGTGCCAGCTTCCGGGATTTCATGAACACTGAAGCTTTCTTT CASFRDFMNTEAFF
TRBJ2-5 16 TRBV6-5 - TRBD2 TGTGCCAGCAGTTACGCGGCGGGAGGTCGACAAGAGACCCAGTACTTC CASSYAAGGRQETQYF
TRBJ1-1 14 TRBV7-6 few TRBD1 TGTGCCAGCAGGATTGGACAGGGAAACGGTGAAGCTTTCTTT CASRIGQGNGEAFF
TRBJ2-5 15 TRBV10-3 few TRBD1 TGTGCCATCAGCAGTTCGACAGGGGGACAAGAGACCCAGTACTTC CAISSSTGGQETQYF
TRBJ2-3 15 TRBV12-3/TRBV12-4 - TRBD2 TGTGGGACGAAAGCGGGAGCGGTCCCCACAGATACGCAGTATTTT CGTKAGAVPTDTQYF
TRBJ1-5 15 TRBV4-2 - - TGTGCCAGCAGCCAAGATAGGGAGGTCTCTCAGCCCCAGCATTTT CASSQDREVSQPQHF
TRBJ2-7 14 TRBV5-4 few - TGTGCCAGCAGCCCGGAGGCGCAGACCTACGAGCAGTACTTC CASSPEAQTYEQYF
TRBJ2-1 13 TRBV4-2 many - TGTGCCAGCAGCCAAGAGGACTACAATGAGCAGTTCTTC CASSQEDYNEQFF
TRBJ2-3 15 TRBV7-9 - - TGTGCCAGCAGCTTATCCGGGACCGGCACAGATACGCAGTATTTT CASSLSGTGTDTQYF
TRBJ2-3 16 TRBV18 few TRBD2 TGTGCCAGCTCACCACGCCGACTAGCGGGAACAGATACGCAGTATTTT CASSPRRLAGTDTQYF
TRBJ2-7 13 TRBV6-1 few - TGTGCCAGCAGTGAAGTTGAGGGCTACGAGCAGTACTTC CASSEVEGYEQYF
TRBJ1-1 14 TRBV15 few - TGTGCCACCAGCAGAGATGAACCGCTCCTCGGGGCTTTCTTT CATSRDEPLLGAFF
TRBJ2-7 11 TRBV29-1 - - TGCAGCGTTGCGGACACCTACGAGCAGTACTTC CSVADTYEQYF
TRBJ1-3 16 TRBV29-1 - - TGCAGCGTTGTTGCGCGACCGAATTCCTCTGGAAACACCATATATTTT CSVVARPNSSGNTIYF
TRBJ2-1 15 TRBV6-1 - - TGTGCCAGCAGTCTTCGGGGGGCGGGGCACAATGAGCAGTTCTTC CASSLRGAGHNEQFF
TRBJ2-2 16 TRBV7-3 once TRBD1 TGTGCCAGCAGCCTCGGGGACAGGGAATTCGCCGGGGAGCTGTTTTTT CASSLGDREFAGELFF
TRBJ1-6 14 TRBV18 - TRBD1 TGTGCCAGCTCACCAGGGACAGCAGGTTCACCCCTCCACTTT CASSPGTAGSPLHF
TRBJ2-5 12 TRBV28 few - TGTGCCAGCACTGAAGGCCCCGGGGCCCAGTACTTC CASTEGPGAQYF
TRBJ1-5 14 TRBV12-3/TRBV12-4 few - TGTGCCAGCAGTTTAAACCGCATTAATCAGCCCCAGCATTTT CASSLNRINQPQHF
TRBJ2-5 13 TRBV12-3/TRBV12-4 - - TGTGCCAGCAGTTTAGGAGACGAGGAGACCCATTACTTC CASSLGDEETHYF
TRBJ2-2 15 TRBV2 few TRBD1 TGTGCCAGCAGGGAAACAGGGGGCATCACCGGGGAGCTGTTTTTT CASRETGGITGELFF
TRBJ1-1 14 TRBV9 few TRBD1 TGTGCCAGCAGCCCGTATGGGGGACAGGGTCGAGCTTTCTTT CASSPYGGQGRAFF
TRBJ2-2 14 TRBV20-1 few - TGCAGTGCTAGAAGTCGGGACCTCACCGGGGAGCTGTTTTTT CSARSRDLTGELFF
TRBJ1-1 15 TRBV24-1 few - TGTGCCACCAGTGATTTGGGACCGCAGAACACTGAAGCTTTCTTT CATSDLGPQNTEAFF
TRBJ1-2 13 TRBV7-2 - - TGTGCCAGCAGCTTAGCCAGGGTTGGTGGCTACACCTTC CASSLARVGGYTF
TRBJ1-2 15 TRBV5-1 - - TGCGCCAGCAGCTTGACGGGAGATTTCGACTATGGCTACACCTTC CASSLTGDFDYGYTF
TRBJ2-7 12 TRBV10-3 - - TGTGCCATCAGGGACAACGCCTACGAGCAGTACTTC CAIRDNAYEQYF
TRBJ2-7 14 TRBV6-2/TRBV6-3 - TRBD1 TGTGCGGTTGAGGCTGGACAGGGATACTACGAGCAGTACTTC CAVEAGQGYYEQYF
TRBJ2-6 20 TRBV5-1 - - TGCGCCAGCAGACCGGCGACACGGGCACCTCTAGTCTCTGGGGCCAACGTCCTGACTTTC CASRPATRAPLVSGANVLTF
TRBJ2-2 17 TRBV12-2 few - TGTGCAAGTCGCTTATCCCCGCTAGCGTCGAACACCGGGGAGCTGTTTTTT CASRLSPLASNTGELFF
TRBJ2-7 14 TRBV28 - - TGTGCCAGCACAGGCATATCCTTCTCCTACGAGCAGTACTTC CASTGISFSYEQYF
TRBJ2-1 15 TRBV6-2/TRBV6-3 - - TGTGCCAGCAGTTACTCCTATAGCACCCATAATGAGCAGTTCTTC CASSYSYSTHNEQFF
TRBJ2-7 15 TRBV7-8 - TRBD2 TGTGCCAGCAGCTTAAGACTAGCGGCCCCCTACGAGCAGTACTTC CASSLRLAAPYEQYF
TRBJ1-5 16 TRBV20-1 few - TGCAGTGCGAAGCACTCAGGGACGGATAGCAATCAGCCCCAGCATTTT CSAKHSGTDSNQPQHF
TRBJ2-5 14 TRBV18 many - TGTGCCAGCTCGTCGACAGGGAGGCAAGAGACCCAGTACTTC CASSSTGRQETQYF
TRBJ1-3 14 TRBV6-5 - - TGTGCCAGCAGTTACTCGACCTCTGGAAACACCATATATTTT CASSYSTSGNTIYF
TRBJ2-7 15 TRBV29-1 many TRBD2 TGCAGCGTTAGGGGGACTAGCGCTTACTCCTACGAGCAGTACTTC CSVRGTSAYSYEQYF